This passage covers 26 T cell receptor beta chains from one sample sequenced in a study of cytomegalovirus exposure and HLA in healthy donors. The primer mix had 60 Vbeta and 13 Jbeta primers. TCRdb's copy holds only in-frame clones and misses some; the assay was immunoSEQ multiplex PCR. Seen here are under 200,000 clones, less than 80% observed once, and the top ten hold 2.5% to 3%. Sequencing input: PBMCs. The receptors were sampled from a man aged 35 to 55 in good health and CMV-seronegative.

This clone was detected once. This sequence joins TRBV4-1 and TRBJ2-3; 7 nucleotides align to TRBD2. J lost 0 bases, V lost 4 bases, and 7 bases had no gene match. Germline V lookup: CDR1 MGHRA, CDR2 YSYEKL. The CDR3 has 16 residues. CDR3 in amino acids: CASSLSGGGSTDTQYF. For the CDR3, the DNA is TGCGCCAGCAGCCTTTCTGGGGGGGGTAGCACAGATACGCAGTATTTT.

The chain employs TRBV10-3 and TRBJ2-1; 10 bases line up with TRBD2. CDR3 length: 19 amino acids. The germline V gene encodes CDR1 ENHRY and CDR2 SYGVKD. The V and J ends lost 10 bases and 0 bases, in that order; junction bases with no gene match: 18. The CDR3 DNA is TGTGCCACCTCCGGGGGCCCGCTAGCGGGGGTGAGCTCCTACAATGAGCAGTTCTTC. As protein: CATSGGPLAGVSSYNEQFF.

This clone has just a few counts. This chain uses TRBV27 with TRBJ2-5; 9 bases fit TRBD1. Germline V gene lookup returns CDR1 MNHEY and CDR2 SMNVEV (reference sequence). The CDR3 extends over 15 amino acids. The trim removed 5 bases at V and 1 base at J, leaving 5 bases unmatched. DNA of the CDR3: TGTGCCAGCAGTCCCTCGACAGGGGGCCAAGAGACCCAGTACTTC. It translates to CASSPSTGGQETQYF.

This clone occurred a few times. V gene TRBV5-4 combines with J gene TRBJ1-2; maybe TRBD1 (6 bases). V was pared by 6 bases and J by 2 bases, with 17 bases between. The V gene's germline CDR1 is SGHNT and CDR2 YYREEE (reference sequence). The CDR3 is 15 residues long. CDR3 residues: CASTLLGAKNYGYTF. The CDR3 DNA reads TGTGCCAGCACTTTATTGGGGGCAAAAAACTATGGCTACACCTTC.

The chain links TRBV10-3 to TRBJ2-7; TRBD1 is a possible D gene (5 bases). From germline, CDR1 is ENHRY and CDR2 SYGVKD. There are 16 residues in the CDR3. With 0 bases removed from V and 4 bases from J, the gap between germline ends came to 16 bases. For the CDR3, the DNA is TGTGCCATCAGTGAGTCGAGACGGACACCCCCTTACGAGCAGTACTTC. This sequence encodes CAISESRRTPPYEQYF.

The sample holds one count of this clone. In DNA form, the CDR3 reads TGTGCCAGCAGTTACCTGGACAGGGACACTGAAGCTTTCTTT. It specifies CASSYLDRDTEAFF. The rearrangement joins TRBV6-5 to TRBJ1-1, with 8 bases identical to TRBD1. The V and J ends lost 2 bases and 3 bases, in that order; junction bases with no gene match: 2. Germline V lookup: CDR1 MNHEY, CDR2 SVGAGI. CDR3 length equals 14 residues.

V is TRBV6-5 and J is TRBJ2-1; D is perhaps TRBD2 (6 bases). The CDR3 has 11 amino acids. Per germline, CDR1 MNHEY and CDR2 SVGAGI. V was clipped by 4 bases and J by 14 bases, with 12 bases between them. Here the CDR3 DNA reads TGTGCCAGCAGTTCCGGACTAAGGGAGTTCTTC. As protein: CASSSGLREFF.

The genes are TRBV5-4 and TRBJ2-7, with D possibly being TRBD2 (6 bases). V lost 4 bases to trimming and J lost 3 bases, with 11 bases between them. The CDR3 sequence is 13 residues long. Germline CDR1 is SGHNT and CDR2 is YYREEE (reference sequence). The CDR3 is CASSQPEGYEQYF. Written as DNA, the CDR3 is TGTGCCAGCAGCCAGCCGGAGGGCTACGAGCAGTACTTC. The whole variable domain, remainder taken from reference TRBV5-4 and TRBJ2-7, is ETGVTQSPTHLIKTRGQQVTLRCSSQSGHNTVSWYQQALGQGPQFIFQYYREEENGRGNFPPRFSGLQFPNYSSELNVNALELDDSALYLCASSQPEGYEQYFGPGTRLTVT.

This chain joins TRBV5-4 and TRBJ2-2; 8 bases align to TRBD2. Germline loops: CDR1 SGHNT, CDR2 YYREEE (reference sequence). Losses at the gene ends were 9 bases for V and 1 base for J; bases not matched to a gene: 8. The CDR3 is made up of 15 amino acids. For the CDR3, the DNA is TGTGCCACGGGAAGCGGGAGTATGAACACCGGGGAGCTGTTTTTT. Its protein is CATGSGSMNTGELFF.

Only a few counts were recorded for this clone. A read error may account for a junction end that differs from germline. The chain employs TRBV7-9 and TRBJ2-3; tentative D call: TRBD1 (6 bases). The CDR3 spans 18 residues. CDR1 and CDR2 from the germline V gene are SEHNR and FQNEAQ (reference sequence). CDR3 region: CSSSFPPKGVGATDTQYF. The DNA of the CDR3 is TGTTCCAGCAGCTTTCCACCCAAGGGGGTAGGGGCGACAGATACGCAGTATTTT.

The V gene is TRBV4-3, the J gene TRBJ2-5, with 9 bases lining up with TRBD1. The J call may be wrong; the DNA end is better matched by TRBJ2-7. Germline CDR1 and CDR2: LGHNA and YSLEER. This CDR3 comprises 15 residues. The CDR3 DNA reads TGCGCCAGCAGCCAAGAAGGGACAGGGAACTACGAGCAGTACTTC. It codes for CASSQEGTGNYEQYF.

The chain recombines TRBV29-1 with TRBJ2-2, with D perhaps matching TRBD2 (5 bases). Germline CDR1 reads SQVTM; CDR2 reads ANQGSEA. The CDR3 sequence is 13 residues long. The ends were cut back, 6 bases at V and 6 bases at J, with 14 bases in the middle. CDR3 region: CSVARGLAGELFF. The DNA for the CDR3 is TGCAGCGTCGCTCGGGGTCTAGCCGGGGAGCTGTTTTTT.

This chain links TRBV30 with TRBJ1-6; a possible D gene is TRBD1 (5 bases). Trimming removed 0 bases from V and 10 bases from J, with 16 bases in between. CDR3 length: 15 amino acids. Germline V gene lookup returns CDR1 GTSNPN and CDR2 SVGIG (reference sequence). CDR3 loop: CAWSVGGPAGSPLHF. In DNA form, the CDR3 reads TGTGCCTGGAGTGTCGGGGGACCTGCTGGGTCACCCCTCCACTTT.

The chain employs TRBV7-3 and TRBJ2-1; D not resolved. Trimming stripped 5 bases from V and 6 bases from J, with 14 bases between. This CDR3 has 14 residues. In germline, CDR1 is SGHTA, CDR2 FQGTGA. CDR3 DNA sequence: TGTGCCAGCAGCCCCCCGTCCCCCCCCAATGAGCAGTTCTTC. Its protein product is CASSPPSPPNEQFF.

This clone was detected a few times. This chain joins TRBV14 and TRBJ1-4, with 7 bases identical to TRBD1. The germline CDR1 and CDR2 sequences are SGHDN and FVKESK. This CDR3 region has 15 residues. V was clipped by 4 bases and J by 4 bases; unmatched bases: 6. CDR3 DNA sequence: TGTGCCAGCAGCCGAATACAGGGGAGTAATGAAAAACTGTTTTTT. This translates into CASSRIQGSNEKLFF.

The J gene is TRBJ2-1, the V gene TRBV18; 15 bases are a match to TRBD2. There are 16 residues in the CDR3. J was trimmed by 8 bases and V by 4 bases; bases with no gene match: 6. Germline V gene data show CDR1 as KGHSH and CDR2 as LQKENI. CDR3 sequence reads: CASSLGLAGGSDEQFF. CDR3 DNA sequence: TGTGCCAGCTCACTGGGACTAGCGGGAGGTAGCGATGAGCAGTTCTTC.

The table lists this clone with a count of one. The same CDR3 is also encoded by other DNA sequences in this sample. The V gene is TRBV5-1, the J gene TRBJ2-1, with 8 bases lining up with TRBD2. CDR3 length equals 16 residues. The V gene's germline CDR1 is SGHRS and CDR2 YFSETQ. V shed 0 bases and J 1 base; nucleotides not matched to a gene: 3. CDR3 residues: CASSLGGGGSYNEQFF. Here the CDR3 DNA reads TGCGCCAGCAGCTTGGGGGGCGGGGGGTCCTACAATGAGCAGTTCTTC.

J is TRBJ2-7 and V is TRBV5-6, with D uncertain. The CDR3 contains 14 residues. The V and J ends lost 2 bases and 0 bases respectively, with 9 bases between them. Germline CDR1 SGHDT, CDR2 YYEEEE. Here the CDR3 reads CASSLIQSSYEQYF. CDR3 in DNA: TGTGCCAGCAGCTTAATACAGAGCTCCTACGAGCAGTACTTC.

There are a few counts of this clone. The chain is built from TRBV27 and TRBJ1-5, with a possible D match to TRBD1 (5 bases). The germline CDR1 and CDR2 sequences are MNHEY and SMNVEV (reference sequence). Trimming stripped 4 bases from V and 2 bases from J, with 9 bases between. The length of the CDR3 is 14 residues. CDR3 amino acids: CASSSGWGNQPQHF. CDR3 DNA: TGTGCCAGCAGTTCAGGGTGGGGCAATCAGCCCCAGCATTTT.

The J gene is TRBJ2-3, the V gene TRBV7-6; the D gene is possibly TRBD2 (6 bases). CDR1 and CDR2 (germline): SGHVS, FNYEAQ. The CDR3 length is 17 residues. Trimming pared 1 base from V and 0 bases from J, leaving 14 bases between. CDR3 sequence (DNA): TGTGCCAGCAGCTTAGGGAGTAGCGGAGCTAGCACAGATACGCAGTATTTT. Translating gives CASSLGSSGASTDTQYF.

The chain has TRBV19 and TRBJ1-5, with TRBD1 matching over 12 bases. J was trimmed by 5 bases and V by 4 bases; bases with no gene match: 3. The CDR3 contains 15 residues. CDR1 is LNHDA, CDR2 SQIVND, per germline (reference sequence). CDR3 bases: TGTGCCAGTAGTAAGGGACAGGGGGCGTATCAGCCCCAGCATTTT. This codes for CASSKGQGAYQPQHF.

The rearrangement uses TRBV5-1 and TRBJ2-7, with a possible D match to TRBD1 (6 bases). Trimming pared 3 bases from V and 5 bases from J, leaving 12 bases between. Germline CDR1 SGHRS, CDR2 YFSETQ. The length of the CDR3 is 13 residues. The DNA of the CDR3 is TGCGCCAGCAGCTATGGGACAAGCGACGAGCAGTACTTC. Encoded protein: CASSYGTSDEQYF.

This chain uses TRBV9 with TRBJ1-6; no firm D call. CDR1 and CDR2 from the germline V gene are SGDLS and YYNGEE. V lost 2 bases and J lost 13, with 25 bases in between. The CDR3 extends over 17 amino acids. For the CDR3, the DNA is TGTGCCAGCAGCGTTGCCCCCTTAGTCCTGGGAGAATGGCCCCTCCACTTT. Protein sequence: CASSVAPLVLGEWPLHF.

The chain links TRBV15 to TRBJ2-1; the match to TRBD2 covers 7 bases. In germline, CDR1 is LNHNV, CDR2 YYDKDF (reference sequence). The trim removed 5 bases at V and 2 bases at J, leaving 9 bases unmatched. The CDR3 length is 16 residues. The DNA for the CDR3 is TGTGCCACCAGCGGCCCCCCGGGAGGTCCCTACAATGAGCAGTTCTTC. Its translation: CATSGPPGGPYNEQFF.

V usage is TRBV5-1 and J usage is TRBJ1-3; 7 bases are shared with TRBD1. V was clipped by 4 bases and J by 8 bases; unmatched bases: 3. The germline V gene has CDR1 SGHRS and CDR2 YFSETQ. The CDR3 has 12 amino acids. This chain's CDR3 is CASSGDSDTIYF. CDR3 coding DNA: TGCGCCAGCAGCGGGGACAGTGACACCATATATTTT.

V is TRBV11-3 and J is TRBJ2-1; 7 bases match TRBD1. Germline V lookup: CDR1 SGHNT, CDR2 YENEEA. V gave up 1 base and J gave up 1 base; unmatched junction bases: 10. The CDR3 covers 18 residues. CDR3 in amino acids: CASSLGGQRGGSYNEQFF. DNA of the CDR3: TGTGCCAGCAGCTTAGGGGGACAGAGAGGGGGATCCTACAATGAGCAGTTCTTC.